This T cell receptor (beta chain) was sequenced during a study of CD8 T cells in Susac syndrome. TEMRA cells were FACS-enriched and CD8+ and CD4+ T cells negatively isolated. Random hexamers were used to reverse transcribe an amount of about 0.5 to 1 ug RNA. In TCRdb, the immunoSEQ multiplex PCR reads were re-called with MiXCR into one record per CDR3 protein. This sample has 65,000 to 85,000 distinct CDR3 sequences, with approximately 93% found just once. This clonotype was obtained from a human donor with Susac syndrome. Input material: CD8+ T cells from PBMCs.

The chain's CDR3 is CASSFYYGTNTGELFF. For the CDR3, the DNA is TGTGCCAGCAGCTTTTACTACGGTACCAACACCGGGGAGCTGTTTTTT. This chain links TRBV13 with TRBJ2-2; D ambiguous. The V end was cut by 3 bases, the J end by 2 bases, with 13 bases between. From germline, CDR1 is PRHDT and CDR2 FYEKMQ (reference sequence). The CDR3 totals 16 residues.